This TCR beta chain appears in the sequencing data of a study of monozygotic twins with inflammatory bowel disease. Regarding the study as a whole: A single strong IBD-associated signal or clonotype was not supported by the findings.

Addition of UMIs with a 6-nucleotide sample barcode was achieved by template switching. With about 17 and 10 cycles respectively, two nested PCRs were carried out on TCRalpha and TCRbeta cDNA. Each CDR3 protein gets one entry in TCRdb, which reprocessed the 5' RACE reads and gives no DNA. In total, the table holds about 41,000 distinct CDR3 sequences. Concerning this clonotype: The antigen remains undetermined.

The clonotype originates from a human donor with ulcerative colitis or Crohn's disease, or a healthy co-twin of an affected twin (not recorded which). The sequenced sample was blood.

The CDR3: CASSPLAGGRSTDTQYF. V and J are TRBV11-2 and TRBJ2-3; TCRdb lists TRBD2, though no DNA is available to test this call. Germline values: CDR1 SGHAT, CDR2 FQNNGV. This CDR3 has 17 amino acids.